This TCR beta chain was sequenced during a study of blood T cell repertoires in COVID-19. This clone was recorded a few times. Germline loops: CDR1 SGHNT, CDR2 YENEEA. The CDR3 sequence is 15 residues long. Trimming shortened V by 5 bases and J by 0 bases, and 10 bases separated the two germline ends. Some clones are missing from TCRdb's copy, which holds only in-frame ones; the method was immunoSEQ multiplex PCR. The sample has about 230,000 clones; around 84% are singletons. Sequenced: peripheral blood. J is TRBJ1-4 and V is TRBV11-3; D perhaps matches TRBD1 (6 bases). The receptor was isolated from an elderly woman with active or convalescent COVID-19. The CDR3 bases are TGTGCCAGCAGCCCACAGGGAGCAACTAATGAAAAACTGTTTTTT. This gives the protein CASSPQGATNEKLFF.